Only a few counts were recorded for the clone carrying this T cell receptor beta chain. Germline V lookup: CDR1 MNHEY, CDR2 SMNVEV (reference sequence). The CDR3 runs to 17 residues. V lost 2 bases, J lost 5 bases, and 11 bases stayed unmatched. Measured with immunoSEQ multiplex PCR; TCRdb has only the in-frame clones, and not every one. The sample carries roughly 200,000 clones, about three quarters recorded once. The record originates from a study of cytomegalovirus exposure and HLA in healthy donors. This chain joins TRBV27 and TRBJ2-3; 9 bases match TRBD2. The TCR sequence derives from a woman aged 25 to 39 in good health and CMV-seronegative. The source material was PBMCs. For the CDR3, the DNA is TGTGCCAGCAGTTTACGCTATGGCGGGGGGGCAATAGATACGCAGTATTTT. This translates into CASSLRYGGGAIDTQYF.